Below are 7 T cell receptor beta chains sequenced from a single sample in a study of T cells in Graves' hyperthyroidism and ophthalmopathy. Authors of the study amplified TCR beta CDR3 regions from RNA transcripts. The HTBI primer set served for first-round RT-PCR of the TCR CDR3. TCRdb analysed the multiplex PCR reads with MiXCR anew, one entry per CDR3 protein. The repertoire has about 330,000 distinct CDR3 sequences, 12% to 15% of them found once; the top ten carry about a third. The specimen sequenced was blood. Receptors originate from a woman in her thirties or forties with Graves' ophthalmopathy.

This clonotype was seen repeatedly, ten times or more. This chain links TRBV5-1 with TRBJ2-7; 9 bases align to TRBD2. The CDR3 runs to 15 residues. The ends lost 4 bases at V and 4 bases at J; junction bases unmatched: 9. From germline, CDR1 is SGHRS and CDR2 YFSETQ. The CDR3 nucleotides read TGCGCCAGCAGCCAAGGGACTAGCCGGGGGTACGAGCAGTACTTC. Translation: CASSQGTSRGYEQYF.

This clonotype has only one observation. The rearrangement uses TRBV5-6 and TRBJ2-5; no firm D call. Trimming cost V 4 bases and J 5 bases, with 15 bases left between them. From germline, CDR1 is SGHDT and CDR2 YYEEEE. This CDR3 has 14 residues. The CDR3 here is CASSTRSIGETQYF. Written as DNA, the CDR3 is TGTGCCAGCAGCACCAGGTCCATTGGGGAGACCCAGTACTTC. Using reference TRBV5-6 and TRBJ2-5 for the parts outside the CDR3, the full variable domain is DAGVTQSPTHLIKTRGQQVTLRCSPKSGHDTVSWYQQALGQGPQFIFQYYEEEERQRGNFPDRFSGHQFPNYSSELNVNALLLGDSALYLCASSTRSIGETQYFGPGTRLLVL.

This clonotype has at least ten counts. This rearrangement joins TRBV27 to TRBJ2-1, with D possibly TRBD1 on 7 matching bases. V gave up 8 bases and J gave up 0 bases, with 17 bases separating them. CDR3 length: 16 amino acids. CDR1 and CDR2 (germline): MNHEY, SMNVEV (reference sequence). CDR3 residues: CASSAEGARSYNEQFF. CDR3 DNA sequence: TGTGCCAGCTCCGCGGAGGGGGCTCGCTCCTACAATGAGCAGTTCTTC.

This clonotype was recorded at least ten times. The chain is built from TRBV6-1 and TRBJ1-2, with 7 bases identical to TRBD1. Germline V CDR1 and CDR2: MNHNS, SASEGT. The CDR3 contains 14 residues. Trimming removed 6 bases from V and 6 bases from J; junction bases left unmatched: 10. The DNA of the CDR3 is TGTGCCAGCAGAAAACAGGGGTACAACAATGGCTACACCTTC. Residues: CASRKQGYNNGYTF.

This clonotype was found many times. The chain links TRBV7-9 to TRBJ2-1; possibly TRBD2 for D (5 bases). The ends were cut back, 5 bases at V and 9 bases at J, with 14 bases in the middle. The CDR3 runs to 13 residues. Germline assignment: CDR1 SEHNR and CDR2 FQNEAQ (reference sequence). CDR3 sequence reads: CASSPDYRSEQFF. The DNA for the CDR3 is TGTGCCAGCAGCCCAGACTATCGTAGTGAGCAGTTCTTC.

This clonotype was detected a few times. The CDR3 DNA is TGTGCCAGCAGCACCAGGGTCGAGCAGTACTTC. This encodes CASSTRVEQYF. This chain links TRBV2 with TRBJ2-7; TRBD1 might be the D (5 bases). The germline V and J ends were trimmed by 6 bases and 6 bases, with 9 bases remaining between them. The CDR3 length is 11 residues. Germline CDR1 is SNHLY and CDR2 is FYNNEI.

The table lists this clonotype with many counts. The gene calls are TRBV10-3 and TRBJ2-7, with a tentative D call TRBD2 (5 bases). V lost 10 bases and J lost 5, with 12 bases in between. The CDR3 totals 11 residues. Germline V CDR1 and CDR2: ENHRY, SYGVKD. The CDR3 here is CATRFGDEQYF. In nucleotides, the CDR3 is TGTGCCACCAGGTTCGGGGACGAGCAGTACTTC.